This entry lists 4 T cell receptor beta chains sequenced from one sample in a study of vaccination and CD4 T cells after COVID-19. Their antigens are not known. Treatment noted: approximately nine-day PBMC culture with coronavirus spike peptide pools or control peptides (ViraFEST assay). Cultured CD4+ T cell DNA underwent sequencing with the Oncomine TCR Beta short-read assay. TCRdb redid the calling of the PCR reads with MiXCR, one entry per CDR3 protein. The sample lists about 19,000 distinct CDR3 sequences, approximately 40% seen once, with approximately 14% in the top ten. Specimen: cultured CD4+ T cells from blood. These receptors came from a human donor with COVID-19.

The chain uses TRBV20-1 and TRBJ2-5; 7 bases agree with TRBD2. The V gene's germline CDR1 is DFQATT and CDR2 SNEGSKA (reference sequence). CDR3 size: 11 residues. V was clipped by 5 bases and J by 3 bases; unmatched bases: 0. The CDR3: CSARGEETQYF. The CDR3 nucleotides are TGCAGTGCTCGGGGGGAAGAGACCCAGTACTTC.

V gene TRBV20-1 combines with J gene TRBJ2-1, with D possibly TRBD1 on 6 matching bases. This CDR3 spans 12 amino acids. Germline assignment: CDR1 DFQATT and CDR2 SNEGSKA (reference sequence). V lost 3 bases, J lost 6 bases, and 9 bases lay in between. The CDR3 region has the DNA TGCAGTGCTAGGACAGGCCTCAATGAGCAGTTCTTC. Translating it yields CSARTGLNEQFF.

This clonotype was seen more than once but under ten times. The chain couples TRBV7-9 to TRBJ2-5; D is uncertain. Per germline, CDR1 SEHNR and CDR2 FQNEAQ (reference sequence). V was trimmed by 3 bases and J by 2 bases, leaving 10 bases between them. The CDR3 consists of 14 residues. DNA for the CDR3: TGTGCCAGCAGCTTTGTGGCTAAACAAGAGACCCAGTACTTC. It yields the protein CASSFVAKQETQYF.

The chain recombines TRBV6-4 with TRBJ2-6, with D unresolved. This CDR3 has 14 residues. The germline gives CDR1 MRHNA, CDR2 SNTAGT. V lost 2 bases and J 4 bases, leaving 6 bases between the germline ends. Here the CDR3 reads CASSDPSGANVLTF. CDR3 DNA: TGTGCCAGCAGTGACCCCAGCGGGGCCAACGTCCTGACTTTC.